Sequencing of this T cell receptor beta chain was carried out in a study of T-cell memory formation after mild COVID-19. The study's findings and limits: Pre-infection memory carried some responding clones, suggesting that cross-reactive memory joined. Mainly in CM and EM were contracting CD4+ clones; CD8+ were in EMRA.

The CDR3 sequence is 14 residues long. Trimming removed 5 bases at V and 0 bases at J, with 10 bases between. The germline CDR1 and CDR2 sequences are SGHTA and FQGNSA. It was 5'RACE with constant-segment primers that produced the TCR alpha and TCR beta cDNA libraries, which carried sample barcodes and UMIs. TCRdb fed the 5' RACE reads into MiXCR, producing one record per CDR3 protein. The sample comprises some 330,000 distinct CDR3 sequences, under 25% of which are singletons, and under 15% rests with the top ten. Only a few counts were recorded for this clonotype. Antigen unknown. The rearrangement links TRBV7-2 to TRBJ1-2; D possibly corresponds to TRBD1 (5 bases). The sequence came from an adult woman who had mild COVID-19 (a few samples of this study predate the infection). Cell type and time point are not known. Sequencing was carried out using PBMCs or a T cell subset sorted from them (not recorded which). The CDR3 DNA reads TGTGCCAGCAGCGTATACAGGACTAACTATGGCTACACCTTC. Its translation is CASSVYRTNYGYTF.